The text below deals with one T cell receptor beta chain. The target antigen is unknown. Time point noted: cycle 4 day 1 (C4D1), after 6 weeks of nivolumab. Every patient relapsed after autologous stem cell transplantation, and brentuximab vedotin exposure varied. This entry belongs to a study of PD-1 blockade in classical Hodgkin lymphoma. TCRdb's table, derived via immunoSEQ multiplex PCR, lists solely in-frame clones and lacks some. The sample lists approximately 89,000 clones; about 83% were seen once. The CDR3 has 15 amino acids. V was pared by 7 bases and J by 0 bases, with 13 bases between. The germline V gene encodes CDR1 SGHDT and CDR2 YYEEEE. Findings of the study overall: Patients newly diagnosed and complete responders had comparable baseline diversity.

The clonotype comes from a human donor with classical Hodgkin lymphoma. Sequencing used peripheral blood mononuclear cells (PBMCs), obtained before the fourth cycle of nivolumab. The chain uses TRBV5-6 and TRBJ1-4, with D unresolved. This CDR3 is CASEVAASTNEKLFF. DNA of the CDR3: TGTGCCAGCGAGGTCGCAGCGTCAACTAATGAAAAACTGTTTTTT.